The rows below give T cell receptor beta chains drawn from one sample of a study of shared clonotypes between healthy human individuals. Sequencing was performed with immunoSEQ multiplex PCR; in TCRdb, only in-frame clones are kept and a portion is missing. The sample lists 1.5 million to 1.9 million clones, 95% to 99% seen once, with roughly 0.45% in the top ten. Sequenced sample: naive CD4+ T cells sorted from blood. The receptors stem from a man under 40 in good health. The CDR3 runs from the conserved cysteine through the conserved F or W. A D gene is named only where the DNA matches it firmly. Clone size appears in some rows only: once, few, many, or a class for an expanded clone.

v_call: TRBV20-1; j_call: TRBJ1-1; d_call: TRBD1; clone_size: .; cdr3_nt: TGCAGTGCTTGGGGGACAGCCCGGTCGCTCTTT; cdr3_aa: CSAWGTARSLF
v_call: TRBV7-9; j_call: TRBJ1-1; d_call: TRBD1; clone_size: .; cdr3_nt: TGTGCCAGCAGCTTAGCGCATCCGGGACAGGGGAATACTGAAGCTTTCTTT; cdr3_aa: CASSLAHPGQGNTEAFF
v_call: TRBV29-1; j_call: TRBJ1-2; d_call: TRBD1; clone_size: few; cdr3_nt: TGCAGCGTTGGCTTCCGGGACAGCTATGGCTACACCTTC; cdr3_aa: CSVGFRDSYGYTF
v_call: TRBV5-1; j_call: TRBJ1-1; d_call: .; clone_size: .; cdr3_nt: TGCGCCAGCAGCTCCGAAGCGGGTAGCACTGAAGCTTTCTTT; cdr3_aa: CASSSEAGSTEAFF
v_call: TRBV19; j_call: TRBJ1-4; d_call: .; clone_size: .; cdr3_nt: TGTGCCAGTACAACAGGTCAGGGCGCGGATGAAAAACTGTTTTTT; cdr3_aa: CASTTGQGADEKLFF
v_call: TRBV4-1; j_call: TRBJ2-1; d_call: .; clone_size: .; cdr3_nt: TGCGCCAGCAGCCAAGATCCAATGGGGGGTGCGAGCTCCTACAATGAGCAGTTCTTC; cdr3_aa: CASSQDPMGGASSYNEQFF
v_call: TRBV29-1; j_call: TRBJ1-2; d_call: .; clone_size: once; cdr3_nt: TGCAGCGTGGGCCGGGGGGTGAGAGGCTACACCTTC; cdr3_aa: CSVGRGVRGYTF
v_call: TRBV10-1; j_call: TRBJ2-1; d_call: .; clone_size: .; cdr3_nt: TGCGCCAGCAGTGGTGGGAGCGCCAAGGATGAGCAGTTCTTC; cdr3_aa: CASSGGSAKDEQFF
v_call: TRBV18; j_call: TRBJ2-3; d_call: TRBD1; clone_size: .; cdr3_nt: TGTGCCAGCTCACCAATGCCCAGGGGGCCTATCACAGATACGCAGTATTTT; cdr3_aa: CASSPMPRGPITDTQYF
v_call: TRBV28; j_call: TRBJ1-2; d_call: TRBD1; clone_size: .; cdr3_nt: TGTGCCAGCAGACGGGACAGAAAAGATGGCTACACCTTC; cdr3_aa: CASRRDRKDGYTF
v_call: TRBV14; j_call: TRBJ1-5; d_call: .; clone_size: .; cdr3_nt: TGTGCCAGCAGCCAAGCTGGGAATCAGCCCCAGCATTTT; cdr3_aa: CASSQAGNQPQHF